What follows is one T cell receptor (beta chain) and its context. Its antigen is currently unknown. The source of the sample is a study of beta chain features in type 1 diabetes. Looking at the study overall: Cell yields, gender and age were similar in healthy donors and patients.

Germline CDR1 reads SNHLY; CDR2 reads FYNNEI. The CDR3 has 18 residues. V lost 2 bases and J lost 0; bases outside the gene matches: 9. Every donor had blood drawn once into heparin, approximately 120 mL on average. Central memory, naive, regulatory and stem cell-like memory CD4+ cells were sorted by CD45RO/CCR7/CD25/CD127/CD95/CD27. Study-level points and caveats: Cells that show high TCR expression could be over-represented by cDNA sequencing. All four CD4+ subsets of Type 1 diabetes patients contained TCRB CDR3s that were moderately but significantly shorter.

What was sequenced were expressed TCRB transcripts, since all of the isolated RNA had been reverse transcribed. Clones were read by immunoSEQ multiplex PCR, and TCRdb kept only the in-frame ones, dropping some. Among a few hundred thousand clones listed, roughly a tenth were seen once. The sequenced material came from central memory CD4+ T cells from blood. The chain has TRBV2 and TRBJ1-2; 10 nucleotides match TRBD1. This TCR was recovered from a young man with type 1 diabetes. The CDR3 loop is CASSELRTGGKANYGYTF. DNA of the CDR3: TGTGCCAGCAGTGAATTGAGGACAGGGGGGAAAGCTAACTATGGCTACACCTTC.